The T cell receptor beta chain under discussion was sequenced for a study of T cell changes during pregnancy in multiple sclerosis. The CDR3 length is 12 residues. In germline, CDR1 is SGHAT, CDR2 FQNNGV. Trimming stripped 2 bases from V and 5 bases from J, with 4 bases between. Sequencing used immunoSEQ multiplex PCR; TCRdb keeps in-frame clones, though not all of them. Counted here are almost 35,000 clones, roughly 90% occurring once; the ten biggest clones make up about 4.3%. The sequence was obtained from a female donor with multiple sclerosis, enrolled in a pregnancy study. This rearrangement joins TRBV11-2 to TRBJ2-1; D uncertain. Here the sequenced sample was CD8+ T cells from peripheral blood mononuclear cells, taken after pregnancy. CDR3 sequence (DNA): TGTGCCAGCAGCTTACAGAACAATGAGCAGTTCTTC. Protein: CASSLQNNEQFF. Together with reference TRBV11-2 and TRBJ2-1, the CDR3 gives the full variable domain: EAGVAQSPRYKIIEKRQSVAFWCNPISGHATLYWYQQILGQGPKLLIQFQNNGVVDDSQLPKDRFSAERLKGVDSTLKIQPAKLEDSAVYLCASSLQNNEQFFGPGTRLTVL.